This TCR beta chain was profiled in a study of identical twins. Each CDR3 protein is one row after TCRdb ran MiXCR on the 5' RACE reads. This sample has around 230,000 distinct CDR3 sequences, with around 10% found just once. The V gene lost 6 bases and the J gene lost 0 bases, with 15 bases spanning the gap. Germline CDR1 and CDR2: MNHNS and SASEGT. This CDR3 has 16 residues. This chain uses TRBV6-1 with TRBJ2-1; the D gene is possibly TRBD2 (5 bases). Sequencing was carried out using memory (CD45RO+) T cells sorted from blood. The receptor was derived from a woman between 18 and 30 years old in good health. In DNA form, the CDR3 reads TGTGCCAGCAGACCGACGGGATACAGCTCCTACAATGAGCAGTTCTTC. This translates into CASRPTGYSSYNEQFF.